The present TCR beta chain was sequenced within a study of T cell responses to AZD1222 COVID-19 vaccine. The trim removed 7 bases at V and 5 bases at J, leaving 14 bases unmatched. Germline-derived CDR1 and CDR2 are KGHDR and SFDVKD. This CDR3 has 16 amino acids. Of note for this clone: Its specificity is not known.

Study observations and caveats: AZD1222 recipients seropositive at baseline numbered only 5 or 6. Repertoires were obtained solely post-peak T cell response.

Sequencing used immunoSEQ multiplex PCR; TCRdb keeps in-frame clones, though not all of them. Of approximately 100,000 clones listed, more than 90% are singletons. The sample here was peripheral blood, taken on day 0 of AZD1222 vaccination. This rearrangement joins TRBV24-1 to TRBJ2-5; 8 bases match TRBD1. The receptor's source is an adult in good health. CDR3 amino acids: CATSSDRGDWRETQYF. CDR3 nucleotide sequence: TGTGCCACCAGCTCAGACAGGGGCGATTGGCGGGAGACCCAGTACTTC.